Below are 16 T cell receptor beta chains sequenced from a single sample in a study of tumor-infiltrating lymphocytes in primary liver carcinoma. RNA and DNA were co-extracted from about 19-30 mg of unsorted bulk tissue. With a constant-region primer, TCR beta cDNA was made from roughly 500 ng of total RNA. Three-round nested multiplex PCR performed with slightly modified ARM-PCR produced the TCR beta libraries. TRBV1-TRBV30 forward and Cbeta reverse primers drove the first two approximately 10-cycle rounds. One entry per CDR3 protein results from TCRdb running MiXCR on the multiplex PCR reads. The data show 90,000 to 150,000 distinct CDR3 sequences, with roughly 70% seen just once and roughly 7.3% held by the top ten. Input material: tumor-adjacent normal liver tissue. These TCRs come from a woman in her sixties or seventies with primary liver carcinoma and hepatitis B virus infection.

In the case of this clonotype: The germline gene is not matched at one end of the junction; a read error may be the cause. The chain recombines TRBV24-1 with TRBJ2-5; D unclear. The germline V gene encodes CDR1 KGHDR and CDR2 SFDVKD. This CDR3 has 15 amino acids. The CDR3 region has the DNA TGTGCCACCAGTGATCGGCAGGCGCACCAAGAGGCCCAGTACTTC. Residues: CATSDRQAHQEAQYF.

The CDR3 loop is CASSRQGSMNTEAFF. CDR3 DNA sequence: TGTGCCAGCTCACGACAGGGATCGATGAACACTGAAGCTTTCTTT. The chain recombines TRBV18 with TRBJ1-1; 7 nucleotides match TRBD1. The CDR3 length is 15 residues. The V and J ends lost 4 bases and 0 bases, in that order; junction bases with no gene match: 5. Germline V lookup: CDR1 KGHSH, CDR2 LQKENI.

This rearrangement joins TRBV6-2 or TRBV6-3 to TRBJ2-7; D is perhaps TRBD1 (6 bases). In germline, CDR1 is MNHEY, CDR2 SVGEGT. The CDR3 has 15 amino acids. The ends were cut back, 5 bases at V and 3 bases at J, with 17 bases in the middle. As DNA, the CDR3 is TGTGCCAGCAGTACCGGACAGTCCAGCTTCTACGAGCAGTACTTC. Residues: CASSTGQSSFYEQYF.

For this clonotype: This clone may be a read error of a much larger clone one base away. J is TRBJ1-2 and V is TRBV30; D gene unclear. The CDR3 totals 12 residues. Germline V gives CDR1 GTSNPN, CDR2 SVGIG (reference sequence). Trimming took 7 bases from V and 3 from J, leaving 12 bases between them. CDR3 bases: TGTGCCTTGTCCTCAGCTGACTATGGCTACACCTTC. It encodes CALSSADYGYTF.

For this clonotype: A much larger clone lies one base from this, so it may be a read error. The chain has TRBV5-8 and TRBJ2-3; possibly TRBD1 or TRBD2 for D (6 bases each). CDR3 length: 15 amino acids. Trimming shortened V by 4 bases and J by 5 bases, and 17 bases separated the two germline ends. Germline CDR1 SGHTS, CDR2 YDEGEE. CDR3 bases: TGTGCCAGCAGCCCCGAGGGGGGCGGGTTAGATACGCAGTATTTT. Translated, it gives CASSPEGGGLDTQYF.

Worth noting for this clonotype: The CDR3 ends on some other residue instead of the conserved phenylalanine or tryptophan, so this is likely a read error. The CDR3 region is CASRAWSVSFEKLFL. The CDR3 coding sequence is TGTGCCAGCAGGGCATGGTCCGTGTCGTTTGAAAAACTGTTTCTT. V and J are TRBV6-5 and TRBJ1-4; D uncertain. The CDR3 loop spans 15 amino acids. Germline loops: CDR1 MNHEY, CDR2 SVGAGI. Deletions cut 6 bases from V and 7 bases from J, with 18 bases between.

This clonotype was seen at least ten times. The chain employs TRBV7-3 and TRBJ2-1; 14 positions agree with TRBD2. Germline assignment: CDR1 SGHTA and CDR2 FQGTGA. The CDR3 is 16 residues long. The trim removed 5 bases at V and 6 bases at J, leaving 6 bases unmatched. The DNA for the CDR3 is TGTGCCAGCAGCCGAGCCGGGACTAGCGGGAGCAATGAGCAGTTCTTC. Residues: CASSRAGTSGSNEQFF.

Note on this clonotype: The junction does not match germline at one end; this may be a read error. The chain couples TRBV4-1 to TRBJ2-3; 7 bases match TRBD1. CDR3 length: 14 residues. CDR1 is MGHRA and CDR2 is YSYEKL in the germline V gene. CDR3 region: CTSRQGDLTDTQYF. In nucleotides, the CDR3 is TGCACCAGCAGGCAGGGGGACCTCACAGATACGCAGTATTTT.

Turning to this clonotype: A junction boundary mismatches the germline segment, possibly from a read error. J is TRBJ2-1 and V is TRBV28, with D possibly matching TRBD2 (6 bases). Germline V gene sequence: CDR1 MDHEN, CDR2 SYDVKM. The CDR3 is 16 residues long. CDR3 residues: CASSPYGSNSYNEQFF. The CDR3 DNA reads TGTGCCAGCAGTCCATACGGGAGTAACTCCTACAATGAACAGTTCTTC. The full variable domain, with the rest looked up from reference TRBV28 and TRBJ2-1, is DVKVTQSSRYLVKRTGEKVFLECVQDMDHENMFWYRQDPGLGLRLIYFSYDVKMKEKGDIPEGYSVSREKKERFSLILESASTNQTSMYLCASSPYGSNSYNEQFFGPGTRLTVL.

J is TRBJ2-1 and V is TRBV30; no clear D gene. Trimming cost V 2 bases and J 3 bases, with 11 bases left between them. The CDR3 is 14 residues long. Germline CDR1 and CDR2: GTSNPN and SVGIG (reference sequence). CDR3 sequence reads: CAWSILADYNEQFF. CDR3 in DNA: TGTGCCTGGAGTATACTTGCCGACTACAATGAGCAGTTCTTC.

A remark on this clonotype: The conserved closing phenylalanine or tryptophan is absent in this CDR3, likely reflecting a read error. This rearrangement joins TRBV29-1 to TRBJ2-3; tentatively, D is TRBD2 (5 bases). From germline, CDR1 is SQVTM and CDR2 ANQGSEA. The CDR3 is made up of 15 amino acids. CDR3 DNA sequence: TGCAGCGTTGCGCCTAGAGGTGGGAGCACATATACGCAGTATTAT. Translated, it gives CSVAPRGGSTYTQYY.

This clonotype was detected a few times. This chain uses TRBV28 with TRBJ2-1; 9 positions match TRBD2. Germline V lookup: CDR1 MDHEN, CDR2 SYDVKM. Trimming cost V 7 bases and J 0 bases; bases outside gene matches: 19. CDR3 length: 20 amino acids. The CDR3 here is CASTHSGFSGRMSSYNEQFF. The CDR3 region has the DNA TGTGCCAGCACCCATTCGGGGTTTAGCGGGAGAATGAGCTCCTACAATGAGCAGTTCTTC. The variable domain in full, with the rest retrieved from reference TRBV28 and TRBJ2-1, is DVKVTQSSRYLVKRTGEKVFLECVQDMDHENMFWYRQDPGLGLRLIYFSYDVKMKEKGDIPEGYSVSREKKERFSLILESASTNQTSMYLCASTHSGFSGRMSSYNEQFFGPGTRLTVL.

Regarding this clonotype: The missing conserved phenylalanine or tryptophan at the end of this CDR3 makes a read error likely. CDR3 nucleotides: TGTGCCAGCTCCGGGAGACTTGAGCAGTTCTCC. Translating it yields CASSGRLEQFS. This chain links TRBV7-9 with TRBJ2-1; TRBD2 might be the D (6 bases). Germline CDR1 is SEHNR and CDR2 is FQNEAQ (reference sequence). This CDR3 is built from 11 residues. The V end lost 8 bases, the J end lost 9 bases, and 11 bases lay between the germline ends.

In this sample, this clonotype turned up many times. CDR3 coding DNA: TGTGCCAGCAGTACCTCGGGCGACGGCCGACGAGTTAGCTACACCTTC. This sequence encodes CASSTSGDGRRVSYTF. The rearrangement joins TRBV25-1 to TRBJ1-2; no reliable D call. The germline V gene encodes CDR1 MGHDK and CDR2 SYGVNS. V dropped 5 bases and J dropped 9 bases, with 25 bases sitting between them. The CDR3 covers 16 residues.

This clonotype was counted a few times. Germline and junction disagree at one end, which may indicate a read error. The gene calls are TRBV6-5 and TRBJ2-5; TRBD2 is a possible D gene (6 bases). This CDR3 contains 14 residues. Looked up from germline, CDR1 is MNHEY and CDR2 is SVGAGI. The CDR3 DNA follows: TGTGCCAGCCGGAGGGCGCATGTGGCGGAGACCCAGTATTTC. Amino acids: CASRRAHVAETQYF.

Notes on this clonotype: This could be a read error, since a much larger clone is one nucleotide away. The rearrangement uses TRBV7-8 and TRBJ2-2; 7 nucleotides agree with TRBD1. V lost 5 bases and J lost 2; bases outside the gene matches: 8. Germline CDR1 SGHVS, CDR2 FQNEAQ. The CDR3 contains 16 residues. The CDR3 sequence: CASSTRTGQNTGELFF. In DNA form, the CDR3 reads TGTGCCAGCAGCACCAGGACAGGACAAAACACCGGGGAGCTGTTTTTT.